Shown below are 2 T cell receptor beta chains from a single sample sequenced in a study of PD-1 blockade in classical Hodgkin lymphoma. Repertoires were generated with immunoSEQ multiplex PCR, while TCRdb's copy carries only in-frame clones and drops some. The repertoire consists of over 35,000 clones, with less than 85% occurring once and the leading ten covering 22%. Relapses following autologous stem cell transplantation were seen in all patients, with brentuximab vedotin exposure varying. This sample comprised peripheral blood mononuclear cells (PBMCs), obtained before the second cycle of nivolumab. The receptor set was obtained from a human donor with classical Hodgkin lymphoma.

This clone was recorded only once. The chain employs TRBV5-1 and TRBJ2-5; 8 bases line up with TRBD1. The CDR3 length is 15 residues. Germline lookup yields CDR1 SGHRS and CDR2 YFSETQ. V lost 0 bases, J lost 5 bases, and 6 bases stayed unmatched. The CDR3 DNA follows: TGCGCCAGCAGCTTGGTCCAGGGGGCGAGGGAGACCCAGTACTTC. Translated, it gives CASSLVQGARETQYF.

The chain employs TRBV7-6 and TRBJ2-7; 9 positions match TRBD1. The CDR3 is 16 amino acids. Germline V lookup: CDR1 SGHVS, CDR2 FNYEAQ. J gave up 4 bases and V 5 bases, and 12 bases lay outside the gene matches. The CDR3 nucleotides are TGTGCCAGCAGCAAATTGACAGGGGGTGCCCAGTACGAGCAGTACTTC. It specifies CASSKLTGGAQYEQYF. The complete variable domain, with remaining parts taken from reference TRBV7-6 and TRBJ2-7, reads GAGVSQSPRYKVTKRGQDVALRCDPISGHVSLYWYRQALGQGPEFLTYFNYEAQQDKSGLPNDRFSAERPEGSISTLTIQRTEQRDSAMYRCASSKLTGGAQYEQYFGPGTRLTVT.